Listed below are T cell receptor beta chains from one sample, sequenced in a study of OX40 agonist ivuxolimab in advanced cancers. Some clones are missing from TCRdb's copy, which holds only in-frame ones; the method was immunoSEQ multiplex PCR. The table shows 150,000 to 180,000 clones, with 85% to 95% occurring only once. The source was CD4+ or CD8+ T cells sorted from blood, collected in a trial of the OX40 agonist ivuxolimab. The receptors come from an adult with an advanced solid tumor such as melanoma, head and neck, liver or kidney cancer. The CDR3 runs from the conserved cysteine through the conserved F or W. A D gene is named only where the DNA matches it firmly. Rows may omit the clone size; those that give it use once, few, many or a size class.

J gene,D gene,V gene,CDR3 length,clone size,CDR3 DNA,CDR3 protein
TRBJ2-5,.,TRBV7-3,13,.,TGTGCCAGCAGCTCCATCCCGGGAGAGACCCAGTACTTC,CASSSIPGETQYF
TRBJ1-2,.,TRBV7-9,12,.,TGTGCCAGCGGGAAAGGGCAGGATGGCTACACCTTC,CASGKGQDGYTF
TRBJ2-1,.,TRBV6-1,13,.,TGTGCCAGCAGTGTAACGGGGGCAGGTGAGCAGTTCTTC,CASSVTGAGEQFF
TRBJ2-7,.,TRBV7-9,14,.,TGTGCCAGCAGCTTTGGTGGGCGGACCTACGAGCAGTACTTC,CASSFGGRTYEQYF
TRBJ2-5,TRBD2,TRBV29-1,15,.,TGCAGCGTTGAAGTAGCGGGGGGCCCTCCGGGGACCCAGTACTTC,CSVEVAGGPPGTQYF
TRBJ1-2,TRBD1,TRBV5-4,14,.,TGTGCCAGCACCCTAGCTACAGGGGACTATGGCTACACCTTC,CASTLATGDYGYTF
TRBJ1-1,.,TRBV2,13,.,TGTGCCAGCAGAACTAGTATGAACACTGAAGCTTTCTTT,CASRTSMNTEAFF
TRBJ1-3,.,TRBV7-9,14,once,TGTGCCAGCAGCTTAGGCGTCTCTGGAAACACCATATATTTT,CASSLGVSGNTIYF
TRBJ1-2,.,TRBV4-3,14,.,TGCGCCAGCAGCCAAGACAGGGGTCTTTATGGCTACACCTTC,CASSQDRGLYGYTF
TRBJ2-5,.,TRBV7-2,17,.,TGTGCCAGCAGCTTAGCCCCGTCCGGGAGCGGACAAGAGACCCAGTACTTC,CASSLAPSGSGQETQYF
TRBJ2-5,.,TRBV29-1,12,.,TGCAGCGTTGGTCTGTACCAAGAGACCCAGTACTTC,CSVGLYQETQYF
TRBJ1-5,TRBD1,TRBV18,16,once,TGTGCCAGCTCACAGGAGACTCCAGGGGGTGGTCAGCCCCAGCATTTT,CASSQETPGGGQPQHF
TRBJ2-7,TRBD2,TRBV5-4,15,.,TGTGCCAGCAGCCCGGGGGCGGGAGGGGGCTACGAGCAGTACTTC,CASSPGAGGGYEQYF
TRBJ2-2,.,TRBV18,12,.,TGTGCCAGCTCACTCAACACCGGGGAGCTGTTTTTT,CASSLNTGELFF
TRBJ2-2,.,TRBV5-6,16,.,TGTGCCAGCAGCCTTGGGACGTTCGCGAACACCGGGGAGCTGTTTTTT,CASSLGTFANTGELFF
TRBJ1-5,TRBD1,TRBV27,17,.,TGTGCCAGCAGCCCGGTTCAGGGGGCTACGGGAGGCCAGCCCCAGCATTTT,CASSPVQGATGGQPQHF
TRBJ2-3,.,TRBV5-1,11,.,TGCGCCAGCAGAACTGCAGATACGCAGTATTTT,CASRTADTQYF
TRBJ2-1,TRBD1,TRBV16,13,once,TGTGCCAGCCGGGGGACAGGGGGGAATGAGCAGTTCTTC,CASRGTGGNEQFF
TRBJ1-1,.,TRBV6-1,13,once,TGTGCGCTCAGGCCCCAACCGAACACTGAAGCTTTCTTT,CALRPQPNTEAFF
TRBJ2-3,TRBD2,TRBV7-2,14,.,TGTGCCAGCAGCCAGACTAGCGGGGGGCATACGCAGTATTTT,CASSQTSGGHTQYF
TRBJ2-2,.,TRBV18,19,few,TGTGCCAGCTCACCACGGCCACGAGCGGATAAAGCGAACACCGGGGAGCTGTTTTTT,CASSPRPRADKANTGELFF
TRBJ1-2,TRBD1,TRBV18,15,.,TGTGCCAGCTCACCCGCCGGACAGGGCGGCTATGGCTACACCTTC,CASSPAGQGGYGYTF
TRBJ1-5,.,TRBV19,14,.,TGTGCCAGTAGTATCGGCAGGGCGGCTCAGCCCCAGCATTTT,CASSIGRAAQPQHF
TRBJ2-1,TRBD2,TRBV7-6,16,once,TGTGCCAGCAGCTTAGGTACGCCTAGCGGTTACAATGAGCAGTTCTTC,CASSLGTPSGYNEQFF
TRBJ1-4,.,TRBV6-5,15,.,TGTGCCAGCAGTTACTCGGGGAAAGTAAATGAAAAACTGTTTTTT,CASSYSGKVNEKLFF
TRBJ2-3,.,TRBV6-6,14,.,TGTGCCAGCAGTTACGGGCACCACACAGATACGCAGTATTTT,CASSYGHHTDTQYF
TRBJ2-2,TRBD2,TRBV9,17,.,TGTGCCAGCAGCGAGACTGCTAGCGGGAGGGCCCGCGGGGAGCTGTTTTTT,CASSETASGRARGELFF
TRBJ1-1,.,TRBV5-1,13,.,TGCGCCAGCAGCCCCGGGACCCGGAGTGAAGCTTTCTTT,CASSPGTRSEAFF
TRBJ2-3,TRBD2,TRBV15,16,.,TGTGCCACCAGCGGCGGAGCGGGGGGCTGGGAAGATACGCAGTATTTT,CATSGGAGGWEDTQYF
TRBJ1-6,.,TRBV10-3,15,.,TGTGCCATCAGGGGGACCATCCTTGATAATTCACCCCTCCACTTT,CAIRGTILDNSPLHF
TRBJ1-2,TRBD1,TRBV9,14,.,TGTGCCAGCAGCGTAAACAGGGGGCATCATGGCTACACCTTC,CASSVNRGHHGYTF
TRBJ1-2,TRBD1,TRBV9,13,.,TGTGCCAGCAGCGTAAGACAGGGTGGGGGCTACACCTTC,CASSVRQGGGYTF
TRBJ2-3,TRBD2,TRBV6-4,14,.,TGTGCCAGCAGTGATAGCGGGGGCACAGATACGCAGTATTTT,CASSDSGGTDTQYF
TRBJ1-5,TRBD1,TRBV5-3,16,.,TGTGCCAGAAGCAACCCCGAGGGACAGGGCTGTCAGCCCCAGCATTTT,CARSNPEGQGCQPQHF
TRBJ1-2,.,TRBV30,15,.,TGTGCCTGGAGTGTCGGCCGGGGAGCTAACTATGGCTACACCTTC,CAWSVGRGANYGYTF
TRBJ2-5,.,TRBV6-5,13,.,TGTGCCAGCAGGGGGGCAGCGCAAGAGACCCAGTACTTC,CASRGAAQETQYF
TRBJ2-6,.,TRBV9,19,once,TGTGCCAGCAGCGTAGTGGGTGGCGGGGTCCCTCATGGGGCCAACGTCCTGACTTTC,CASSVVGGGVPHGANVLTF
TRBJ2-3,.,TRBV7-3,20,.,TGTGCCAGCAGCCAAACAGGGGGAAGAGCGGGAGGCACTAGCACAGATACGCAGTATTTT,CASSQTGGRAGGTSTDTQYF
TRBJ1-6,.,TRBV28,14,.,TGTGCCAGCAGTGTGTTTGGGGGCGATTCACCCCTCCACTTT,CASSVFGGDSPLHF
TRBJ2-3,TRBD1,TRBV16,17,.,TGTGCCAGCAGCCAATTAGGTCGGGACAGAAGCACAGATACGCAGTATTTT,CASSQLGRDRSTDTQYF
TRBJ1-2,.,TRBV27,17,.,TGTGCCAGCAGTTTGAGGGCAGGGCAGGTGGATAACTATGGCTACACCTTC,CASSLRAGQVDNYGYTF
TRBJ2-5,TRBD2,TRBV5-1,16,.,TGCGCCAGCAGCCCCGGACTAGCGGGAGTAAGAGAGACCCAGTACTTC,CASSPGLAGVRETQYF
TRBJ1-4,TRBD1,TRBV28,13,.,TGTGCCAGCAGACCGGGACAGCATGAAAAACTGTTTTTT,CASRPGQHEKLFF
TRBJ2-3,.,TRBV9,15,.,TGTGCCAGCAGCGTAGTTGGGGGCGTAGGAGATACGCAGTATTTT,CASSVVGGVGDTQYF
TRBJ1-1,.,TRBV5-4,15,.,TGTGCCAGCAGCTTGGGTGGGAGCTGGAACACTGAAGCTTTCTTT,CASSLGGSWNTEAFF
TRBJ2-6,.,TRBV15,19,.,TGTGCCACCAGCAGAGGGGGACCAACTATATACTCTGGGGCCAACGTCCTGACTTTC,CATSRGGPTIYSGANVLTF
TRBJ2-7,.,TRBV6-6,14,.,TGTGCCAGCAGTTTCCAGGGGACCGCCTACGAGCAGTACTTC,CASSFQGTAYEQYF
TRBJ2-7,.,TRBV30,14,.,TGTGCCTGGAATGTGGGGGTATACTCCTACGAGCAGTACTTC,CAWNVGVYSYEQYF
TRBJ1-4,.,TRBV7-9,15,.,TGTGCCAGCAGCTGGGGAGCAGGGGAGCACGAAAAACTGTTTTTT,CASSWGAGEHEKLFF
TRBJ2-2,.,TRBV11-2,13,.,TGTGCCAGCAGCCCAGGTCGCTCCAACGGGCTGTTTTTT,CASSPGRSNGLFF
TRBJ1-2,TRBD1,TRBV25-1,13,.,TGTGCCAGCAGACCCGGGACAGTCTATGGCTACACCTTC,CASRPGTVYGYTF
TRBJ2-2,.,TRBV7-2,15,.,TGTGCCAGCAGCTTCTCCCCAGGTCACACCGGGGAGCTGTTTTTT,CASSFSPGHTGELFF
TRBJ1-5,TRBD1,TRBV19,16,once,TGTGCCAGTAGTGCCCCGGGACAGGGATCCAATCAGCCCCAGCATTTT,CASSAPGQGSNQPQHF
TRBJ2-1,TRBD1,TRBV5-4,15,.,TGTGCCAGCAGCTTGGGACAGGGGACCTACAATGAGCAGTTCTTC,CASSLGQGTYNEQFF
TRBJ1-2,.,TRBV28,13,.,TGTGCCAGCCAGATGGGGGCGGCGAATGGCTACACCTTC,CASQMGAANGYTF
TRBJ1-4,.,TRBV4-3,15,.,TGCGCCAGCAGCCGCGTCGGGACAACTAATGAAAAACTGTTTTTT,CASSRVGTTNEKLFF
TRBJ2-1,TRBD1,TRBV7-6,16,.,TGTGCCAGCAGCCCTAGGGACAGGGCTTCCTACAATGAGCAGTTCTTC,CASSPRDRASYNEQFF